Following are 20 T cell receptor beta chains from one sample sequenced in a study of OX40 agonist ivuxolimab in advanced cancers. The assay was immunoSEQ multiplex PCR, and TCRdb's table has in-frame clones only and misses some. The table has 80,000 to 95,000 clones, about 90% seen once. Sequenced material: CD4+ or CD8+ T cells sorted from blood, taken in a trial of the OX40 agonist ivuxolimab. The receptor set was obtained from an adult with an advanced solid tumor such as melanoma, head and neck, liver or kidney cancer.

The chain links TRBV28 to TRBJ1-2, with TRBD1 matching 9 bases. Germline trimming cut 5 bases from V and 5 bases from J; bases unmatched to any gene: 6. The V gene's germline CDR1 is MDHEN and CDR2 SYDVKM. This CDR3 comprises 14 residues. In DNA form, the CDR3 reads TGTGCCAGCAGTCTCACAGGGGGCTGGTATGGCTACACCTTC. Its translation: CASSLTGGWYGYTF.

The CDR3 is CASNRWGQNQETQYF. The DNA for the CDR3 is TGTGCCAGCAACCGGTGGGGGCAGAACCAAGAGACCCAGTACTTC. V and J are TRBV9 and TRBJ2-5; TRBD1 might be the D (6 bases). This CDR3 is 15 amino acids long. V lost 6 bases, J lost 0 bases, and 15 bases lay in between. Germline V gives CDR1 SGDLS, CDR2 YYNGEE.

The chain combines TRBV7-9 with TRBJ2-2, with 9 bases matching TRBD1. The V gene end was trimmed by 6 bases and the J gene end by 6 bases; junction bases not matched to a gene: 11. This CDR3 has 16 residues. Germline values: CDR1 SEHNR, CDR2 FQNEAQ (reference sequence). The CDR3, as DNA: TGTGCCAGCAGTTGGGGAGACAGGGGGGTGTCCGGGGAGCTGTTTTTT. It codes for CASSWGDRGVSGELFF. Combining the CDR3 with reference TRBV7-9 and TRBJ2-2 gives the whole variable domain DTGVSQNPRHKITKRGQNVTFRCDPISEHNRLYWYRQTLGQGPEFLTYFQNEAQLEKSRLLSDRFSAERPKGSFSTLEIQRTEQGDSAMYLCASSWGDRGVSGELFFGEGSRLTVL.

The V call is TRBV27, the J call TRBJ2-7, with 7 positions matching TRBD2. V was clipped by 5 bases and J by 2 bases; unmatched bases: 9. Looked up from germline, CDR1 is MNHEY and CDR2 is SMNVEV (reference sequence). CDR3 length: 15 amino acids. The CDR3 loop reads CASSGAGIEPYEQYF. CDR3 sequence (DNA): TGTGCCAGCAGTGGAGCGGGAATTGAACCCTACGAGCAGTACTTC.

The CDR3 nucleotides are TGCGCCAGCAGTGAGTATCAGGGCTACGAGCAGTACTTC. It codes for CASSEYQGYEQYF. This sequence joins TRBV10-1 and TRBJ2-7, with a possible D match to TRBD1 (5 bases). The V end lost 1 base, the J end lost 3 bases, and 7 bases lay between the germline ends. CDR3 length: 13 residues. CDR1 is WNHNN, CDR2 SYGVQD, per germline (reference sequence).

The chain combines TRBV7-6 with TRBJ2-6; 9 bases are a match to TRBD2. The CDR3 is 21 residues long. Germline CDR1 and CDR2: SGHVS and FNYEAQ. With V trimmed by 5 bases and J by 0 bases, 17 bases remained unmatched. The CDR3 sequence: CASSRQKPSGMTHSGANVLTF. The CDR3 nucleotides read TGTGCCAGCAGCAGACAAAAGCCTAGCGGGATGACCCACTCTGGGGCCAACGTCCTGACTTTC.

CDR3 region: CASSELLDYNEQFF. CDR3 in DNA: TGTGCCAGCAGTGAACTGCTGGACTACAATGAGCAGTTCTTC. This sequence joins TRBV6-1 and TRBJ2-1; D unclear. There are 14 residues in the CDR3. V lost 2 bases to trimming and J lost 3 bases, with 8 bases between them. CDR1 and CDR2 (germline): MNHNS, SASEGT.

The chain joins TRBV27 to TRBJ2-1; TRBD2 might be the D (6 bases). Germline assignment: CDR1 MNHEY and CDR2 SMNVEV (reference sequence). The V end was cut by 3 bases, the J end by 2 bases, with 8 bases between. CDR3 length equals 14 residues. The CDR3 bases are TGTGCCAGCAGTTTGTCGGGGGCCTACAATGAGCAGTTCTTC. Protein product: CASSLSGAYNEQFF.

This clone has only one observation. The rearrangement joins TRBV19 to TRBJ2-7; the match to TRBD2 covers 9 bases. J gave up 2 bases and V 7 bases, and 6 bases lay outside the gene matches. The CDR3 length is 14 residues. Germline-derived CDR1 and CDR2 are LNHDA and SQIVND (reference sequence). The CDR3 DNA follows: TGTGCCAGTACCCCGGCGGGGGGGGCCTACGAGCAGTACTTC. It encodes CASTPAGGAYEQYF.

The chain joins TRBV27 to TRBJ2-1, with D perhaps TRBD1 or TRBD2 (5 bases each). Trimming removed 5 bases at V and 5 bases at J, with 10 bases between. The CDR3 is made up of 13 amino acids. Per the germline V gene, CDR1 is MNHEY and CDR2 is SMNVEV (reference sequence). CDR3 coding DNA: TGTGCCAGCAGTCCGGGACGGAACAATGAGCAGTTCTTC. Amino acid sequence: CASSPGRNNEQFF.

This chain links TRBV2 with TRBJ2-3; 7 bases match TRBD2. The CDR3 runs 15 residues. Trimming cost V 6 bases and J 3 bases; bases outside gene matches: 9. Germline CDR1 reads SNHLY; CDR2 reads FYNNEI. The chain's CDR3 is CASSARGSGTDTQYF. CDR3 coding DNA: TGTGCCAGCAGCGCCCGCGGGAGCGGGACAGATACGCAGTATTTT. Full variable domain (rest looked up from reference TRBV2 and TRBJ2-3): EPEVTQTPSHQVTQMGQEVILRCVPISNHLYFYWYRQILGQKVEFLVSFYNNEISEKSEIFDDQFSVERPDGSNFTLKIRSTKLEDSAMYFCASSARGSGTDTQYFGPGTRLTVL.

The chain combines TRBV27 with TRBJ1-1; unclear D gene. The ends were cut back, 3 bases at V and 1 base at J, with 6 bases in the middle. The CDR3 has 13 residues. Germline V CDR1 and CDR2: MNHEY, SMNVEV (reference sequence). The CDR3: CASSFFSNTEAFF. DNA for the CDR3: TGTGCCAGCAGTTTTTTCTCGAACACTGAAGCTTTCTTT.

V usage is TRBV15 and J usage is TRBJ1-2, with no clear D. Between the trimmed V and J ends, which lost 5 bases and 0 bases, there was a span of 10 bases. Looked up from germline, CDR1 is LNHNV and CDR2 is YYDKDF (reference sequence). This CDR3 contains 14 residues. In DNA form, the CDR3 reads TGTGCCACCAGCGTAAGGTTAGCTAACTATGGCTACACCTTC. It yields the protein CATSVRLANYGYTF.

This chain uses TRBV19 with TRBJ2-1; tentative D call: TRBD2 (5 bases). Trimming cost V 1 base and J 3 bases, with 10 bases left between them. The CDR3 loop spans 15 amino acids. Germline CDR1 reads LNHDA; CDR2 reads SQIVND (reference sequence). The CDR3 spells CASSIGLPRYNEQFF. The CDR3 DNA reads TGTGCCAGTAGTATAGGACTACCTCGCTACAATGAGCAGTTCTTC. Together with reference TRBV19 and TRBJ2-1, the CDR3 gives the full variable domain: DGGITQSPKYLFRKEGQNVTLSCEQNLNHDAMYWYRQDPGQGLRLIYYSQIVNDFQKGDIAEGYSVSREKKESFPLTVTSAQKNPTAFYLCASSIGLPRYNEQFFGPGTRLTVL.

The genes are TRBV14 and TRBJ2-3; D unresolved. Germline values: CDR1 SGHDN, CDR2 FVKESK. The germline V and J ends were trimmed by 1 base and 8 bases, with 7 bases remaining between them. CDR3 length: 12 residues. The CDR3 region is CASSQGSSTQYF. The CDR3 bases are TGTGCCAGCAGCCAAGGGTCGAGTACGCAGTATTTT.

The chain combines TRBV5-1 with TRBJ1-3; weak D call: TRBD1 (5 bases). The CDR3 runs to 14 residues. V was pared by 4 bases and J by 2 bases, with 10 bases between. Germline CDR1 SGHRS, CDR2 YFSETQ. CDR3: CASSPGAAGNTIYF. The CDR3, as DNA: TGCGCCAGCAGCCCCGGGGCTGCTGGAAACACCATATATTTT.

This clone has only one observation. V is TRBV28 and J is TRBJ2-6, with TRBD1 identical over 7 bases. Unmatched junction bases numbered 7, after V lost 5 bases and J lost 0 bases. CDR3 size: 17 residues. Germline lookup yields CDR1 MDHEN and CDR2 SYDVKM. Here the CDR3 reads CASSTGALYSGANVLTF. CDR3 in DNA: TGTGCCAGCAGTACAGGGGCCCTCTACTCTGGGGCCAACGTCCTGACTTTC.

The chain couples TRBV19 to TRBJ1-4, with D unresolved. Trimming stripped 4 bases from V and 0 bases from J, with 9 bases between. Germline CDR1 LNHDA, CDR2 SQIVND (reference sequence). The CDR3 totals 15 residues. The CDR3 DNA reads TGTGCCAGTAGTACGGACCCCGCAACTAATGAAAAACTGTTTTTT. Translation: CASSTDPATNEKLFF. The variable domain in full, completed from reference TRBV19 and TRBJ1-4, reads DGGITQSPKYLFRKEGQNVTLSCEQNLNHDAMYWYRQDPGQGLRLIYYSQIVNDFQKGDIAEGYSVSREKKESFPLTVTSAQKNPTAFYLCASSTDPATNEKLFFGSGTQLSVL.

The sample holds one count of this clone. The V gene is TRBV19, the J gene TRBJ2-2; D is unclear. CDR1 is LNHDA, CDR2 SQIVND, per germline (reference sequence). Trimming took off 4 bases at V and 6 bases at J, with 6 bases between the two ends. CDR3 length: 12 residues. The CDR3 is CASSTRPGELFF. In DNA, the CDR3 is TGTGCCAGTAGTACAAGACCCGGGGAGCTGTTTTTT. The whole variable domain, filled in from reference TRBV19 and TRBJ2-2, reads DGGITQSPKYLFRKEGQNVTLSCEQNLNHDAMYWYRQDPGQGLRLIYYSQIVNDFQKGDIAEGYSVSREKKESFPLTVTSAQKNPTAFYLCASSTRPGELFFGEGSRLTVL.

The gene calls are TRBV19 and TRBJ2-7; the match to TRBD2 covers 9 bases. This CDR3 spans 13 amino acids. CDR1 is LNHDA and CDR2 is SQIVND in the germline V gene (reference sequence). The ends lost 11 bases at V and 0 bases at J; junction bases unmatched: 5. Written as DNA, the CDR3 is TGTGCCTCGAGCGGGGGGAGCTCCTACGAGCAGTACTTC. Translation gives CASSGGSSYEQYF. The full variable domain, rest sourced from reference TRBV19 and TRBJ2-7, is DGGITQSPKYLFRKEGQNVTLSCEQNLNHDAMYWYRQDPGQGLRLIYYSQIVNDFQKGDIAEGYSVSREKKESFPLTVTSAQKNPTAFYLCASSGGSSYEQYFGPGTRLTVT.